This passage covers 19 T cell receptor beta chains from one sample sequenced in a study of shared clonotypes between healthy human individuals. The table came from immunoSEQ multiplex PCR; TCRdb's copy has only in-frame clones and leaves some out. The sample includes 2 million to 3 million clones, more than 85% of them seen just once. Sequencing input: naive CD4+ T cells from PBMCs. As to subset: CD45RA+ positively selected. These receptors originate from a man aged 18 to 30 in good health. Some clones in this sample may be carry-over from other donors' samples.

The CDR3 DNA reads as TGCGCCAGCAGCTTGGCCGGGCCGGGATTTGGAAACACCATATATTTT. Translation: CASSLAGPGFGNTIYF. The V and J genes are TRBV5-1 and TRBJ1-3; no clear D. V was shortened by 0 bases and J by 3 bases, with 13 bases between the two germline ends. The CDR3 spans 16 residues. Germline-derived CDR1 and CDR2 are SGHRS and YFSETQ. Filled out from reference TRBV5-1 and TRBJ1-3, the complete variable domain reads KAGVTQTPRYLIKTRGQQVTLSCSPISGHRSVSWYQQTPGQGLQFLFEYFSETQRNKGNFPGRFSGRQFSNSRSEMNVSTLELGDSALYLCASSLAGPGFGNTIYFGEGSWLTVV.

The V gene is TRBV19, the J gene TRBJ2-2; D is unresolved. Trimming removed 6 bases at V and 3 bases at J, with 8 bases between. The CDR3 sequence is 13 residues long. Germline CDR1 and CDR2: LNHDA and SQIVND (reference sequence). For the CDR3, the DNA is TGTGCCAGTAGCCGCGAGTACACCGGGGAGCTGTTTTTT. Translated, it gives CASSREYTGELFF.

V and J are TRBV28 and TRBJ1-1, with D perhaps TRBD1 (5 bases). The CDR3 spans 14 residues. Trimming cost V 6 bases and J 2 bases, with 13 bases left between them. CDR1 is MDHEN, CDR2 SYDVKM, per germline. CDR3 bases: TGTGCCAGCAGCTTGACAGTACCTAACACTGAAGCTTTCTTT. As protein: CASSLTVPNTEAFF.

This rearrangement joins TRBV6-1 to TRBJ2-7, with D perhaps matching TRBD1 (6 bases). The CDR3 contains 14 residues. Trimming stripped 3 bases from V and 2 bases from J, with 11 bases between. In germline, CDR1 is MNHNS, CDR2 SASEGT. The DNA for the CDR3 is TGTGCCAGCAGTGAGGGACACGGAGCCTACGAGCAGTACTTC. Translated: CASSEGHGAYEQYF.

V gene TRBV5-1 combines with J gene TRBJ2-1; 11 nucleotides line up with TRBD2. V was clipped by 4 bases and J by 6 bases; unmatched bases: 6. This CDR3 has 15 residues. The germline V gene encodes CDR1 SGHRS and CDR2 YFSETQ. CDR3 DNA sequence: TGCGCCAGCAGCAAACTAGCGGGGGCTGGCAATGAGCAGTTCTTC. Translated: CASSKLAGAGNEQFF.

The V and J genes are TRBV29-1 and TRBJ2-4; D is possibly TRBD1 (6 bases). The germline CDR1 and CDR2 sequences are SQVTM and ANQGSEA. The CDR3 runs to 13 residues. The V gene lost 6 bases and the J gene lost 4 bases, with 13 bases spanning the gap. The CDR3 DNA reads TGCAGCGTCGCCGGGACACCTAAAAACATTCAGTACTTC. Translation gives CSVAGTPKNIQYF.

The chain is built from TRBV2 and TRBJ1-1; D remains unclear. Between the trimmed V and J ends, which lost 6 bases and 1 base, there was a span of 9 bases. The CDR3 is 13 amino acids. Looked up from germline, CDR1 is SNHLY and CDR2 is FYNNEI. The CDR3 DNA sequence: TGTGCCAGCAGCGGGCTCAAGAACACTGAAGCTTTCTTT. Protein product: CASSGLKNTEAFF.

This chain connects TRBV5-1 to TRBJ1-5; D is ambiguous. In germline, CDR1 is SGHRS, CDR2 YFSETQ. The V end lost 0 bases, the J end lost 4 bases, and 5 bases lay between the germline ends. The CDR3 consists of 13 residues. This chain's CDR3 is CASSLAQNQPQHF. CDR3 in DNA: TGCGCCAGCAGCTTGGCCCAAAATCAGCCCCAGCATTTT.

This chain joins TRBV12-5 and TRBJ2-3; possibly TRBD1 for D (6 bases). The CDR3 is 15 residues long. Per the germline V gene, CDR1 is LGHNT and CDR2 is FRNRAP. The V end lost 5 bases, the J end lost 6 bases, and 18 bases lay between the germline ends. The CDR3 sequence is CASGLTGLGADTQYF. The CDR3 DNA sequence: TGTGCTAGTGGTCTAACAGGTCTGGGGGCGGATACGCAGTATTTT. Filled out from reference TRBV12-5 and TRBJ2-3, the complete variable domain reads DARVTQTPRHKVTEMGQEVTMRCQPILGHNTVFWYRQTMMQGLELLAYFRNRAPLDDSGMPKDRFSAEMPDATLATLKIQPSEPRDSAVYFCASGLTGLGADTQYFGPGTRLTVL.

This clone was seen only once. The chain employs TRBV28 and TRBJ1-2; D may be TRBD1 (5 bases). The V gene lost 5 bases and the J gene lost 3 bases, with 16 bases spanning the gap. The V gene's germline CDR1 is MDHEN and CDR2 SYDVKM. The CDR3 runs to 15 residues. The CDR3 spells CASSIRGRDYYGYTF. The CDR3 DNA sequence: TGTGCCAGCAGTATAAGGGGACGGGACTACTATGGCTACACCTTC.

The J gene is TRBJ2-1, the V gene TRBV7-2; D uncertain. The CDR3 has 13 amino acids. Germline CDR1 is SGHTA and CDR2 is FQGNSA. Trimming removed 3 bases from V and 4 bases from J, with 7 bases in between. In DNA form, the CDR3 reads TGTGCCAGCAGCTTTTCATTTTACAATGAGCAGTTCTTC. Translation: CASSFSFYNEQFF.

This clone was counted a single time. The V call is TRBV5-1, the J call TRBJ1-2, with D uncertain. V gave up 0 bases and J gave up 3 bases, with 12 bases separating them. The CDR3 totals 15 residues. Per the germline V gene, CDR1 is SGHRS and CDR2 is YFSETQ. This chain's CDR3 is CASSLGGVRDYGYTF. The CDR3 DNA is TGCGCCAGCAGCTTGGGCGGGGTACGCGACTATGGCTACACCTTC.

This clone was seen only once. The chain recombines TRBV19 with TRBJ2-1; D is unresolved. This CDR3 has 14 amino acids. V shed 4 bases and J shed 4 bases, with 11 bases lying between them. The germline gives CDR1 LNHDA, CDR2 SQIVND (reference sequence). The CDR3: CASSRQTMYNEQFF. Written as DNA, the CDR3 is TGTGCCAGTAGTAGGCAGACGATGTACAATGAGCAGTTCTTC.

The V call is TRBV21-1, the J call TRBJ2-7. TRBV21-1 is an annotated pseudogene. There are 15 residues in the CDR3. CDR3 bases: TGTGCCAGCAGCAAACCCAGGACGGCTACCTACGAGCAGTACTTC. This encodes CASSKPRTATYEQYF.

The rearrangement links TRBV5-4 to TRBJ2-7; 10 positions agree with TRBD2. Per the germline V gene, CDR1 is SGHNT and CDR2 is YYREEE (reference sequence). The ends lost 4 bases at V and 4 bases at J; junction bases unmatched: 5. CDR3 length: 14 residues. The CDR3 protein is CASSRGLADYEQYF. The CDR3 bases are TGTGCCAGCAGCCGCGGACTAGCGGATTACGAGCAGTACTTC.

V usage is TRBV10-3 and J usage is TRBJ2-1, with D perhaps matching TRBD1 or TRBD2 (5 bases each). The CDR3 has 14 amino acids. Germline CDR1 is ENHRY and CDR2 is SYGVKD. V lost 3 bases to trimming and J lost 8 bases, with 14 bases between them. In DNA form, the CDR3 reads TGTGCCATCAGTGACGGGGCTGTGCAGGATGAGCAGTTCTTC. Translating gives CAISDGAVQDEQFF.

In this sample, this clone turned up a few times. This rearrangement joins TRBV5-1 to TRBJ2-1; 10 positions agree with TRBD2. The germline CDR1 and CDR2 sequences are SGHRS and YFSETQ. J gave up 5 bases and V 4 bases, and 6 bases lay outside the gene matches. The CDR3 runs to 15 residues. The CDR3 loop reads CASSKASGSHNEQFF. CDR3 bases: TGCGCCAGCAGCAAAGCTAGCGGGAGTCACAATGAGCAGTTCTTC. Full variable domain (remainder filled in from reference TRBV5-1 and TRBJ2-1): KAGVTQTPRYLIKTRGQQVTLSCSPISGHRSVSWYQQTPGQGLQFLFEYFSETQRNKGNFPGRFSGRQFSNSRSEMNVSTLELGDSALYLCASSKASGSHNEQFFGPGTRLTVL.

The chain's CDR3 is CAGISSRDRRNQPQHF. The CDR3 region has the DNA TGTGCCGGAATAAGTTCCCGGGACAGGAGGAATCAGCCCCAGCATTTT. J is TRBJ1-5 and V is TRBV28, with 8 positions matching TRBD1. The CDR3 sequence is 16 residues long. Trimming removed 11 bases from V and 4 bases from J; junction bases left unmatched: 16. Germline CDR1 MDHEN, CDR2 SYDVKM.

The chain combines TRBV27 with TRBJ1-4; D perhaps matches TRBD1 (5 bases). The CDR3 runs to 14 residues. V dropped 8 bases and J dropped 8 bases, with 18 bases sitting between them. Per germline, CDR1 MNHEY and CDR2 SMNVEV (reference sequence). CDR3 sequence reads: CASGRPGGSEKLFF. CDR3 bases: TGTGCCAGCGGGAGGCCGGGGGGGAGCGAAAAACTGTTTTTT.